Shown below are 23 T cell receptor beta chains from a single sample sequenced in a study of T cells in Graves' hyperthyroidism and ophthalmopathy. From RNA transcripts, TCR beta CDR3 regions were amplified. The TCR CDR3 first-round RT-PCR relied on the HTBI primer set. MiXCR, run by TCRdb on the multiplex PCR reads, gives a single entry per CDR3 protein. The sample contains roughly 560,000 distinct CDR3 sequences, 14% to 15% of which appear only once. The source material was blood. The origin of the receptors is a woman aged 40 to 50 with Graves' ophthalmopathy.

The CDR3 loop reads CASTDRDMNTEAFF. The CDR3, as DNA: TGCGCCAGCACGGACAGAGACATGAACACTGAAGCTTTCTTT. The rearrangement uses TRBV5-1 and TRBJ1-1, with D possibly TRBD1 on 6 matching bases. The length of the CDR3 is 14 residues. V lost 6 bases to trimming and J lost 0 bases, with 12 bases between them. Germline CDR1 SGHRS, CDR2 YFSETQ.

This clonotype has ten or more counts. The rearrangement joins TRBV10-2 to TRBJ1-2; 7 nucleotides match TRBD1. The CDR3 consists of 18 residues. Losses at the gene ends were 5 bases for V and 0 bases for J; bases not matched to a gene: 15. Germline V CDR1 and CDR2: WSHSY, SAAADI. CDR3 bases: TGCGCCAGCAGTCTAGACAGGGAGGGCGTCCTTGCTAACTATGGCTACACCTTC. Its protein product is CASSLDREGVLANYGYTF.

Ten or more counts support this clonotype. The chain uses TRBV24-1 and TRBJ2-7; D is tentatively TRBD1 or TRBD2 (5 bases each). Trimming removed 1 base at V and 3 bases at J, with 18 bases between. The CDR3 contains 17 residues. The germline gives CDR1 KGHDR, CDR2 SFDVKD. In nucleotides, the CDR3 is TGTGCCACCAGTGATTTTTACTCCCCAGACAGCGGCTACGAGCAGTACTTC. Translation gives CATSDFYSPDSGYEQYF.

This clonotype showed up many times. This rearrangement joins TRBV28 to TRBJ2-1; D may be TRBD2 (5 bases). V dropped 6 bases and J dropped 1 base, with 10 bases sitting between them. This CDR3 comprises 14 residues. Germline CDR1 reads MDHEN; CDR2 reads SYDVKM. The DNA of the CDR3 is TGTGCCAGCAGCTACGGGATTTCCTACAATGAGCAGTTCTTC. Its protein is CASSYGISYNEQFF.

The chain employs TRBV19 and TRBJ1-1; a possible D gene is TRBD1 (6 bases). The CDR3 runs to 12 residues. In germline, CDR1 is LNHDA, CDR2 SQIVND (reference sequence). Trimming removed 3 bases from V and 10 bases from J, with 12 bases in between. CDR3 DNA sequence: TGTGCCAGTAGTATCCAGGGGCCGGGAGCTTTCTTT. Its protein product is CASSIQGPGAFF.

This clonotype was recorded at least ten times. The chain employs TRBV12-3 or TRBV12-4 and TRBJ2-7; unclear D gene. V was shortened by 0 bases and J by 3 bases, with 12 bases between the two germline ends. This CDR3 spans 15 amino acids. The CDR3 DNA reads as TGTGCCAGCAGTTTAGCAAGGCGGCCCCTCTACGAGCAGTACTTC. Its translation is CASSLARRPLYEQYF.

The chain uses TRBV20-1 and TRBJ1-1; 9 bases align to TRBD1. The J segment lost 1 base and the V segment lost 5 bases, leaving 8 bases of the junction unmatched. CDR1 and CDR2 (germline): DFQATT, SNEGSKA (reference sequence). The CDR3 runs to 15 residues. CDR3 region: CSAFPPGQGNTEAFF. DNA of the CDR3: TGCAGTGCTTTCCCTCCGGGACAGGGGAACACTGAAGCTTTCTTT.

The table lists this clonotype with many counts. The rearrangement joins TRBV20-1 to TRBJ2-7; D unresolved. V lost 6 bases and J 5 bases, leaving 17 bases between the germline ends. CDR1 is DFQATT, CDR2 SNEGSKA, per germline (reference sequence). This CDR3 comprises 13 residues. The CDR3 nucleotides are TGCAGTGCCCTCGTCGCGCTGTCTGACGAGCAGTACTTC. This sequence encodes CSALVALSDEQYF.

The V gene is TRBV4-1, the J gene TRBJ2-3; TRBD2 aligns across 10 bases. Germline V gives CDR1 MGHRA, CDR2 YSYEKL. This CDR3 spans 18 amino acids. V shed 0 bases and J 3 bases; nucleotides not matched to a gene: 9. The CDR3 bases are TGCGCCAGCAGCCAAGATCGCCGAGCACTAGCGGGAACAGATACGCAGTATTTT. Translated, it gives CASSQDRRALAGTDTQYF.

This clonotype was seen ten or more times. The chain uses TRBV10-3 and TRBJ1-1; tentative D call: TRBD1 (5 bases). This CDR3 comprises 11 residues. Germline assignment: CDR1 ENHRY and CDR2 SYGVKD. Trimming cost V 9 bases and J 8 bases, with 13 bases left between them. CDR3 loop: CAIFGGSEAFF. In DNA form, the CDR3 reads TGTGCCATATTCGGGGGTAGCGAAGCTTTCTTT.

This clonotype has at least ten counts. V is TRBV20-1 and J is TRBJ2-7; D might be TRBD1 (6 bases). This CDR3 spans 14 amino acids. Between the trimmed V and J ends, which lost 4 bases and 3 bases, there was a span of 16 bases. Germline V gene lookup returns CDR1 DFQATT and CDR2 SNEGSKA (reference sequence). The CDR3 sequence is CSATQGLAGYEQYF. The CDR3 DNA sequence: TGCAGTGCTACACAGGGTTTGGCGGGCTACGAGCAGTACTTC.

This clonotype appeared many times. V gene TRBV6-5 combines with J gene TRBJ1-1; perhaps TRBD1 as D (5 bases). Trimming shortened V by 6 bases and J by 1 base, and 12 bases separated the two germline ends. CDR1 and CDR2 (germline): MNHEY, SVGAGI. The CDR3 covers 14 residues. The CDR3, as DNA: TGTGCCAGCAGCTTAATTGGACAGAACACTGAAGCTTTCTTT. As protein: CASSLIGQNTEAFF.

In this sample, this clonotype turned up many times. The chain links TRBV20-1 to TRBJ1-1, with D maybe TRBD1 (5 bases). Trimming left V 5 bases short and J 4 bases short, with 23 bases between. Germline V gene lookup returns CDR1 DFQATT and CDR2 SNEGSKA (reference sequence). This CDR3 region has 16 residues. The CDR3 protein is CSARRPGPRRGTEAFF. CDR3 nucleotides: TGCAGTGCTCGCCGACCGGGCCCAAGGAGGGGCACTGAAGCTTTCTTT.

In its sample, this clonotype was seen many times. This chain uses TRBV14 with TRBJ2-4; a weak D match, TRBD1 (6 bases). Germline-derived CDR1 and CDR2 are SGHDN and FVKESK. Trimming took 0 bases from V and 8 from J, leaving 8 bases between them. This CDR3 spans 13 amino acids. The CDR3 loop is CASSQEKGDIQYF. The CDR3 nucleotides are TGTGCCAGCAGCCAAGAAAAGGGGGACATTCAGTACTTC.

This clonotype was seen many times. The chain links TRBV30 to TRBJ2-5, with 7 bases that match TRBD2. After removal of 2 bases from V and 5 bases from J, the junction contained 20 bases not matched to a gene. Germline V gene lookup returns CDR1 GTSNPN and CDR2 SVGIG (reference sequence). The CDR3 has 18 amino acids. CDR3 coding DNA: TGTGCCTGGAGTACCCGGTATTGGCGGGCGCGGGAGCACGAGACCCAGTACTTC. Translated, it gives CAWSTRYWRAREHETQYF. The full variable domain, rest sourced from reference TRBV30 and TRBJ2-5, is SQTIHQWPATLVQPVGSPLSLECTVEGTSNPNLYWYRQAAGRGLQLLFYSVGIGQISSEVPQNLSASRPQDRQFILSSKKLLLSDSGFYLCAWSTRYWRAREHETQYFGPGTRLLVL.

This clonotype was recorded a few times. The chain carries TRBV11-2 and TRBJ2-2; 9 nucleotides agree with TRBD2. Germline V gene sequence: CDR1 SGHAT, CDR2 FQNNGV. V trimming: 5 bases; J trimming: 4 bases; junction bases outside the gene matches: 8. This CDR3 contains 16 residues. In DNA form, the CDR3 reads TGTGCCAGCAGCCTAAGGGGCGGGAGGGGCACCGGGGAGCTGTTTTTT. This gives the protein CASSLRGGRGTGELFF.

The rearrangement joins TRBV28 to TRBJ2-5, with 7 bases lining up with TRBD2. CDR1 and CDR2 from the germline V gene are MDHEN and SYDVKM. The J segment lost 2 bases and the V segment lost 4 bases, leaving 7 bases of the junction unmatched. The CDR3 totals 15 residues. The CDR3 is CASSSILAAQETQYF. DNA for the CDR3: TGTGCCAGCAGTTCCATCCTAGCGGCGCAAGAGACCCAGTACTTC.

This clonotype was recorded many times. The rearrangement links TRBV12-3 or TRBV12-4 to TRBJ1-5, with D possibly being TRBD1 (6 bases). The CDR3 has 19 amino acids. Trimming took off 2 bases at V and 5 bases at J, with 25 bases between the two ends. CDR3 protein: CASSLRGGRALIKDQPQHF. The CDR3 DNA reads as TGTGCCAGCAGTTTAAGGGGGGGCAGGGCCCTAATTAAGGATCAGCCCCAGCATTTT.

This clonotype showed up many times. The genes are TRBV6-5 and TRBJ2-1, with a tentative D call TRBD1 (6 bases). Trimming left V 6 bases short and J 2 bases short, with 8 bases between. Germline CDR1 is MNHEY and CDR2 is SVGAGI. CDR3 length equals 13 residues. CDR3 nucleotide sequence: TGTGCCAGCAGGCGACAGGCCTACAATGAGCAGTTCTTC. The encoded protein is CASRRQAYNEQFF.

V gene TRBV3-1 combines with J gene TRBJ1-2; D not certain. The V and J ends lost 1 base and 6 bases respectively, with 3 bases between them. CDR1 is LGHDT and CDR2 is YNNKEL in the germline V gene (reference sequence). The CDR3 length is 11 residues. CDR3 sequence (DNA): TGTGCCAGCAGCCAAGTTAATGGCTACACCTTC. Protein: CASSQVNGYTF.

This clonotype was picked up a small number of times. The chain is built from TRBV24-1 and TRBJ1-5, with 10 positions matching TRBD1. The CDR3 is 16 amino acids. CDR1 and CDR2 (germline): KGHDR, SFDVKD. The ends lost 3 bases at V and 6 bases at J; junction bases unmatched: 7. DNA for the CDR3: TGTGCCACCAGTGATCCCGGGACAGGGGTTTTTCAGCCCCAGCATTTT. Translating it yields CATSDPGTGVFQPQHF.

V and J are TRBV12-3 or TRBV12-4 and TRBJ2-2; 8 nucleotides match TRBD2. Losses at the gene ends were 6 bases for V and 4 bases for J; bases not matched to a gene: 13. This CDR3 contains 17 residues. CDR3 bases: TGTGCCAGCAGACGAGACCTTAAGCGGGAGCGCACCGGGGAGCTGTTTTTT. Translating gives CASRRDLKRERTGELFF.

J is TRBJ2-4 and V is TRBV4-1, with D perhaps TRBD1 (5 bases). Germline V gives CDR1 MGHRA, CDR2 YSYEKL. The CDR3 totals 17 residues. V was pared by 4 bases and J by 0 bases, with 16 bases between. Written as DNA, the CDR3 is TGCGCCAGCAGCCTCTCGGGTACAGGCCTAGCCAAAAACATTCAGTACTTC. Translating it yields CASSLSGTGLAKNIQYF.